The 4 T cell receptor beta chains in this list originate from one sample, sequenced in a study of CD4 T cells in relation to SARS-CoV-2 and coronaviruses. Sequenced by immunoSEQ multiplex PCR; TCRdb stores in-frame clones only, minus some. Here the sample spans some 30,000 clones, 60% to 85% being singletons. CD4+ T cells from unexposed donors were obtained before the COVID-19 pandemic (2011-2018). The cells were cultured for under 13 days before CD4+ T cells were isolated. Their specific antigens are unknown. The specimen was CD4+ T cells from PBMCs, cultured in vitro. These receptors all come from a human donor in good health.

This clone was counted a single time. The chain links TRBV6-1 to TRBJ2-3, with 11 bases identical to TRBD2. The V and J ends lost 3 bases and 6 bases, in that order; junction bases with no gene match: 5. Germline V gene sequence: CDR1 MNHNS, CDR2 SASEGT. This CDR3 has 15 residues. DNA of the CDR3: TGTGCCAGCAGTGATGGGACTAGCGGTAAGGATACGCAGTATTTT. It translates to CASSDGTSGKDTQYF.

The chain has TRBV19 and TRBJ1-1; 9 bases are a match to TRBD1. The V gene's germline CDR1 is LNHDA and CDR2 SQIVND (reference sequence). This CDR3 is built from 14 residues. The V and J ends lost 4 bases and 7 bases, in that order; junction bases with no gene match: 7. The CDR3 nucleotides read TGTGCCAGTAGTACCCGGGACAGGGCTGGTGAAGCTTTCTTT. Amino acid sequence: CASSTRDRAGEAFF.

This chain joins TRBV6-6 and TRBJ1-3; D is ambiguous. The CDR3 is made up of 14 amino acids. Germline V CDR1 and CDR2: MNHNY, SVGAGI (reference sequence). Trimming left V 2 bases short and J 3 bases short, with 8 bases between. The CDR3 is CASSYELGGNTIYF. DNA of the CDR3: TGTGCCAGCAGTTACGAGCTGGGTGGAAACACCATATATTTT.

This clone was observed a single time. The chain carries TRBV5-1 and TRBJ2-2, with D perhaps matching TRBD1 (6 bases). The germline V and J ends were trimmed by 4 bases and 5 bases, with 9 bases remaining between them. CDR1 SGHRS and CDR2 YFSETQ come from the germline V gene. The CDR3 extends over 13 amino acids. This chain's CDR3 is CASSPQGTGELFF. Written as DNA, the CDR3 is TGCGCCAGCAGCCCACAGGGAACCGGGGAGCTGTTTTTT. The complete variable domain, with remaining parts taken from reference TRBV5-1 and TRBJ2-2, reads KAGVTQTPRYLIKTRGQQVTLSCSPISGHRSVSWYQQTPGQGLQFLFEYFSETQRNKGNFPGRFSGRQFSNSRSEMNVSTLELGDSALYLCASSPQGTGELFFGEGSRLTVL.